This T cell receptor (beta chain) was captured by sequencing in a study of cytomegalovirus exposure and HLA in healthy donors. About the research overall: An earlier analysis found fewer than 140 million unique TCR beta sequences from approximately 190 million T cells.

General study results and limits: There were some V segments, including TRBV6-2 and TRBV6-3, excluded as indistinguishable. A later examination showed that TCR association rates differed by HLA locus, with DRB1 most and HLA-C fewest. Relative to equally common others, HLA-associated TCR beta chains showed greater clonal expansion in a later analysis.

This CDR3 has 14 residues. V lost 6 bases to trimming and J lost 7 bases; unmatched junction nucleotides: 8. Germline assignment: CDR1 MDHEN and CDR2 SYDVKM. Regarding this clone: The target antigen is unknown.

PCR primers comprised 60 Vbeta and 13 Jbeta primers. Produced via immunoSEQ multiplex PCR; TCRdb's table is partial and in-frame only. This sample has 87,000 or so clones; roughly three quarters occur once, and the top ten carry 4.5% to 5%. This sequence originates from a woman aged 40 to 50 in good health and CMV-seronegative. The sequenced material came from PBMCs. V is TRBV28 and J is TRBJ1-2; 10 nucleotides line up with TRBD1. CDR3 residues: CASSPYDRGPGYTF. Written as DNA, the CDR3 is TGTGCCAGCAGCCCCTATGACAGGGGGCCTGGCTACACCTTC.